Presented here are 14 T cell receptor beta chains from one specimen sequenced in a study of human T cells and chemical hapten exposure. Time point: patch test 2, 6 weeks after DPC sensitization. The treatment: therapeutic diphenylcyclopropenone sensitization with weekly scalp DPC. TCRdb called the RACE reads again in MiXCR, with one record for every CDR3 protein. The sample lists about 54,000 distinct CDR3 sequences, about 9.9% occurring once. This sample comprised whole blood, obtained in connection with sensitization to the hapten diphenylcyclopropenone (DPC). These receptors all stem from a woman aged 45-65 years with alopecia areata. Some clones in this sample may be carry-over from other donors' samples.

Many counts were recorded for this clonotype. The chain has TRBV5-1 and TRBJ1-3, with TRBD1 as a possible D gene (6 bases). CDR1 and CDR2 from the germline V gene are SGHRS and YFSETQ. The CDR3 spans 16 residues. V dropped 3 bases and J dropped 0 bases, with 13 bases sitting between them. The CDR3 loop is CASSSGTSLSGNTIYF. Written as DNA, the CDR3 is TGCGCCAGCAGCTCCGGGACATCACTCTCTGGAAACACCATATATTTT.

This clonotype was observed many times. The chain is built from TRBV5-1 and TRBJ2-3; the D call may be TRBD1 or TRBD2 (5 bases each). There are 14 residues in the CDR3. V shed 4 bases and J shed 0 bases, with 9 bases lying between them. The germline gives CDR1 SGHRS, CDR2 YFSETQ. CDR3 residues: CASSPGRSTDTQYF. Here the CDR3 DNA reads TGCGCCAGCAGCCCGGGACGCAGCACAGATACGCAGTATTTT.

The chain couples TRBV29-1 to TRBJ1-2; D may be TRBD1 (5 bases). Germline loops: CDR1 SQVTM, CDR2 ANQGSEA. The CDR3 loop spans 11 amino acids. Trimming cost V 4 bases and J 8 bases, with 11 bases left between them. CDR3 region: CSVAVGDGYTF. As DNA, the CDR3 is TGCAGCGTTGCGGTCGGGGACGGCTACACCTTC.

This clonotype came up a few times. The chain uses TRBV28 and TRBJ1-1, with D possibly matching TRBD1 (5 bases). This CDR3 comprises 12 residues. The V and J ends lost 6 bases and 11 bases respectively, with 16 bases between them. The germline V gene encodes CDR1 MDHEN and CDR2 SYDVKM. The CDR3 loop reads CASSLPGRMAFF. The CDR3 bases are TGTGCCAGCAGCCTTCCGGGACGGATGGCTTTCTTT.

J is TRBJ1-1 and V is TRBV29-1, with D unresolved. This CDR3 contains 13 residues. Germline V lookup: CDR1 SQVTM, CDR2 ANQGSEA. V was clipped by 4 bases and J by 0 bases, with 9 bases between them. The CDR3 protein is CSVVGGMNTEAFF. DNA of the CDR3: TGCAGCGTTGTCGGCGGCATGAACACTGAAGCTTTCTTT. Using reference TRBV29-1 and TRBJ1-1 for the parts outside the CDR3, the full variable domain is SAVISQKPSRDICQRGTSLTIQCQVDSQVTMMFWYRQQPGQSLTLIATANQGSEATYESGFVIDKFPISRPNLTFSTLTVSNMSPEDSSIYLCSVVGGMNTEAFFGQGTRLTVV.

This chain joins TRBV12-3 or TRBV12-4 and TRBJ2-7; 9 bases match TRBD2. This CDR3 spans 15 amino acids. The V gene end was trimmed by 5 bases and the J gene end by 3 bases; junction bases not matched to a gene: 8. The CDR3 sequence: CASSRRTSADYEQYF. DNA of the CDR3: TGTGCCAGCAGTCGGCGGACTAGCGCTGACTACGAGCAGTACTTC.

CDR3 DNA: TGTGCCAGCAGTGAGTCGGGTCCTTCCTCTGGGGCCAACGTCCTGACTTTC. Its translation: CASSESGPSSGANVLTF. The V call is TRBV2, the J call TRBJ2-6; D not resolved. V lost 3 bases and J lost 0, with 12 bases in between. Germline CDR1 is SNHLY and CDR2 is FYNNEI. The CDR3 loop spans 17 amino acids. Drawing the rest from reference TRBV2 and TRBJ2-6, the complete variable domain is EPEVTQTPSHQVTQMGQEVILRCVPISNHLYFYWYRQILGQKVEFLVSFYNNEISEKSEIFDDQFSVERPDGSNFTLKIRSTKLEDSAMYFCASSESGPSSGANVLTFGAGSRLTVL.

Only a few counts were recorded for this clonotype. The chain links TRBV29-1 to TRBJ1-1, with a tentative D call TRBD1 (5 bases). This CDR3 spans 15 amino acids. Germline V lookup: CDR1 SQVTM, CDR2 ANQGSEA. Trimming pared 5 bases from V and 1 base from J, leaving 17 bases between. CDR3: CSVSRTTRGNTEAFF. The CDR3 DNA follows: TGCAGCGTTTCCCGGACCACGAGGGGGAACACTGAAGCTTTCTTT.

This clonotype was counted at least ten times. J is TRBJ1-5 and V is TRBV19; 7 bases align to TRBD1. V shed 6 bases, J shed 1 base, and the junction held 3 bases outside the gene matches. The CDR3 is 14 residues long. Per the germline V gene, CDR1 is LNHDA and CDR2 is SQIVND (reference sequence). CDR3 DNA sequence: TGTGCCAGTAGGACACAGGGGAGCAATCAGCCCCAGCATTTT. Protein product: CASRTQGSNQPQHF.

The chain carries TRBV3-1 and TRBJ2-1; D gene uncertain. The CDR3 consists of 15 residues. Germline CDR1 reads LGHDT; CDR2 reads YNNKEL (reference sequence). The V end lost 5 bases, the J end lost 9 bases, and 20 bases lay between the germline ends. The CDR3 nucleotides read TGTGCCAGCAGCACAATCCCCTCACGAGATGTTGAGCAGTTCTTC. Amino acids: CASSTIPSRDVEQFF.

The V call is TRBV7-9, the J call TRBJ1-4, with a tentative D call TRBD1 (5 bases). V lost 5 bases and J 5 bases, leaving 15 bases between the germline ends. The CDR3 sequence is 15 residues long. The germline CDR1 and CDR2 sequences are SEHNR and FQNEAQ (reference sequence). The CDR3 nucleotides read TGTGCCAGCAGCGGAGGGGTAGTCGCCAATGAAAAACTGTTTTTT. Amino acids: CASSGGVVANEKLFF.

This clonotype appeared a single time. This chain connects TRBV29-1 to TRBJ2-1; 11 positions match TRBD2. Germline-derived CDR1 and CDR2 are SQVTM and ANQGSEA. Trimming at V came to 7 bases and at J to 4 bases, leaving 9 bases not matched to a gene. CDR3 length: 15 amino acids. CDR3 in amino acids: CSAGTLAGGYNEQFF. For the CDR3, the DNA is TGCAGCGCCGGAACATTAGCGGGAGGGTACAATGAGCAGTTCTTC.

This clonotype is a singleton in its sample. The chain recombines TRBV18 with TRBJ2-1; 7 positions match TRBD2. From germline, CDR1 is KGHSH and CDR2 LQKENI. With 3 bases clipped from V and 9 bases from J, the junction kept 2 bases outside the gene matches. The CDR3 is 12 residues long. CDR3 sequence: CASSPPGGEQFF. The CDR3 nucleotides read TGTGCCAGCTCACCGCCGGGGGGTGAGCAGTTCTTC. Full variable domain (remainder filled in from reference TRBV18 and TRBJ2-1): NAGVMQNPRHLVRRRGQEARLRCSPMKGHSHVYWYRQLPEEGLKFMVYLQKENIIDESGMPKERFSAEFPKEGPSILRIQQVVRGDSAAYFCASSPPGGEQFFGPGTRLTVL.

This clonotype was recorded at least ten times. The rearrangement links TRBV5-1 to TRBJ1-2, with unresolved D. The CDR3 extends over 14 amino acids. The V and J ends lost 4 bases and 8 bases respectively, with 18 bases between them. The V gene's germline CDR1 is SGHRS and CDR2 YFSETQ. The CDR3 nucleotides are TGCGCCAGCAGCCCCGGGTCAGGTCTGCAAGGCTACACCTTC. Translation gives CASSPGSGLQGYTF.